Listed below are T cell receptor beta chains from one sample, sequenced in a study of T cells after posttransplantation cyclophosphamide. Only in-frame clones appear in the TCRdb table, and some are missing; sequencing was by immunoSEQ multiplex PCR. The data show about 3,300 clones, with 75% to 85% seen just once and 20% to 25% held by the top ten. Input material: memory CD8+ T cells sorted from blood. These receptor sequences come from a woman aged 55-70 years in good health, CMV-negative, and a related stem cell transplant donor. The CDR3 runs from the conserved cysteine through the conserved F or W. A D gene is named only where the DNA matches it firmly. Only some rows state a clone size, as once, few, many or a class for expanded clones.

v_call: TRBV7-8; d_call: -; j_call: TRBJ1-1; clone_size: -; cdr3_nt: TGTGCCAGCAGCCCTCCGGGGAGGAACACTGAAGCTTTCTTT; cdr3_aa: CASSPPGRNTEAFF
v_call: TRBV6-5; d_call: -; j_call: TRBJ1-2; clone_size: few; cdr3_nt: TGTGCCAGCAGTTACGAGGGCGGCGTCTATGGCTACACCTTC; cdr3_aa: CASSYEGGVYGYTF
v_call: TRBV14; d_call: -; j_call: TRBJ1-1; clone_size: few; cdr3_nt: TGTGCCAGCAGCCCCGGGGGGGCCTTGGGGACTGAAGCTTTCTTT; cdr3_aa: CASSPGGALGTEAFF
v_call: TRBV27; d_call: TRBD2; j_call: TRBJ2-1; clone_size: -; cdr3_nt: TGTGCCAGCTCTCCGGCGGGGACGGGGGGTTACAATGAGCAGTTCTTC; cdr3_aa: CASSPAGTGGYNEQFF
v_call: TRBV2; d_call: -; j_call: TRBJ1-5; clone_size: -; cdr3_nt: TGTGCCAGCACCTGGGGCGGTAGCAATCAGCCCCAGCATTTT; cdr3_aa: CASTWGGSNQPQHF
v_call: TRBV19; d_call: TRBD2; j_call: TRBJ2-1; clone_size: few; cdr3_nt: TGTGCCAGTAGTCAGACTAGCGGGACCTACAATGAGCAGTTCTTC; cdr3_aa: CASSQTSGTYNEQFF
v_call: TRBV6-1; d_call: TRBD2; j_call: TRBJ2-4; clone_size: -; cdr3_nt: TGTGCCAGCAGTGAATGGTTGGGGGGGGAAAACATTCAGTACTTC; cdr3_aa: CASSEWLGGENIQYF
v_call: TRBV28; d_call: -; j_call: TRBJ1-2; clone_size: -; cdr3_nt: TGTGCCAGCAGTTTCTCGGGTGGCTACACCTTC; cdr3_aa: CASSFSGGYTF
v_call: TRBV29-1; d_call: TRBD2; j_call: TRBJ2-7; clone_size: large; cdr3_nt: TGCAGCGTTGGCGGGGGGGAAGGATACGAGCAGTACTTC; cdr3_aa: CSVGGGEGYEQYF
v_call: TRBV7-8; d_call: -; j_call: TRBJ2-5; clone_size: -; cdr3_nt: TGTGCCAGCAGCTTATACGGGAGCGCGGAGACCCAGTACTTC; cdr3_aa: CASSLYGSAETQYF
v_call: TRBV7-3; d_call: TRBD1; j_call: TRBJ2-1; clone_size: -; cdr3_nt: TGTGCCAGCAGCTTAGGGACAGGGGCGGACAATGAGCAGTTCTTC; cdr3_aa: CASSLGTGADNEQFF